The 25 T cell receptor beta chains reported below all come from one sample, sequenced in a study of cytomegalovirus exposure and HLA in healthy donors. In the PCR, 60 Vbeta and 13 Jbeta primers were used. The data were produced by immunoSEQ multiplex PCR, yet TCRdb's version contains in-frame clones alone and is incomplete. The table records some 110,000 clones, approximately 80% of them present only once. The sample comprised PBMCs. These receptors were collected from a woman aged 18-35 years in good health and CMV-seropositive.

This clone was detected ten times or more. The CDR3 here is CASSGGTVTEAFF. The DNA of the CDR3 is TGTGCCAGCAGCGGTGGGACAGTCACTGAAGCTTTCTTT. V is TRBV7-6 and J is TRBJ1-1, with 7 positions matching TRBD1. Trimming removed 5 bases from V and 4 bases from J; junction bases left unmatched: 4. From germline, CDR1 is SGHVS and CDR2 FNYEAQ. CDR3 size: 13 residues.

The chain joins TRBV6-1 to TRBJ2-1; 12 bases match TRBD2. CDR1 is MNHNS, CDR2 SASEGT, per germline. This CDR3 comprises 15 residues. V lost 5 bases, J lost 14 bases, and 13 bases stayed unmatched. The CDR3 loop is CASSSLLAGGPRKFF. The CDR3 bases are TGTGCCAGCAGTTCCCTACTAGCGGGAGGACCCAGAAAGTTCTTC.

V is TRBV7-8 and J is TRBJ2-7, with 7 bases aligning to TRBD1. The CDR3 is 14 residues long. J lost 6 bases, V lost 5 bases, and 10 bases had no gene match. CDR1 and CDR2 (germline): SGHVS, FQNEAQ. The CDR3 sequence: CASSRGQVAGEQYF. CDR3 coding DNA: TGTGCCAGCAGCCGAGGACAGGTTGCAGGCGAGCAGTACTTC.

The rearrangement links TRBV30 to TRBJ2-6; D possibly corresponds to TRBD1 (6 bases). CDR3 length equals 16 residues. V lost 0 bases and J lost 0, with 9 bases in between. Germline V gives CDR1 GTSNPN, CDR2 SVGIG (reference sequence). In DNA, the CDR3 is TGTGCCTGGAGTGTCGGACAGTTCTCTGGGGCCAACGTCCTGACTTTC. Its translation: CAWSVGQFSGANVLTF.

The gene calls are TRBV30 and TRBJ2-5; tentative D call: TRBD2 (5 bases). Germline V gene data show CDR1 as GTSNPN and CDR2 as SVGIG (reference sequence). With 5 bases removed from V and 1 base from J, the gap between germline ends came to 14 bases. This CDR3 spans 14 amino acids. Here the CDR3 DNA reads TGTGCCTGGTCTTCGGGATACTCCCAAGAGACCCAGTACTTC. Translated, it gives CAWSSGYSQETQYF.

V and J are TRBV6-5 and TRBJ2-5, with TRBD2 matching over 13 bases. The CDR3 is 15 residues long. Germline loops: CDR1 MNHEY, CDR2 SVGAGI. The trim removed 4 bases at V and 5 bases at J, leaving 4 bases unmatched. The CDR3 sequence: CASSSRTSGSETQYF. DNA for the CDR3: TGTGCCAGCAGTTCCCGGACTAGCGGGAGTGAGACCCAGTACTTC.

The chain carries TRBV7-9 and TRBJ2-3; perhaps TRBD2 as D (6 bases). Trimming shortened V by 6 bases and J by 0 bases, and 10 bases separated the two germline ends. CDR3 size: 14 residues. Germline V lookup: CDR1 SEHNR, CDR2 FQNEAQ (reference sequence). For the CDR3, the DNA is TGTGCCAGCAGACTGGGGACTAGCACAGATACGCAGTATTTT. This encodes CASRLGTSTDTQYF. Looking up the rest from reference TRBV7-9 and TRBJ2-3 gives the full variable domain: DTGVSQNPRHKITKRGQNVTFRCDPISEHNRLYWYRQTLGQGPEFLTYFQNEAQLEKSRLLSDRFSAERPKGSFSTLEIQRTEQGDSAMYLCASRLGTSTDTQYFGPGTRLTVL.

This clone was seen more than once but under ten times. The chain is built from TRBV7-8 and TRBJ1-1, with TRBD1 identical over 7 bases. Trimming cost V 5 bases and J 3 bases; bases outside gene matches: 12. The length of the CDR3 is 16 residues. Looked up from germline, CDR1 is SGHVS and CDR2 is FQNEAQ. The CDR3, as DNA: TGTGCCAGCAGCAACTTCAGGGACAGCTCCCACACTGAAGCTTTCTTT. This encodes CASSNFRDSSHTEAFF.

The sample holds a few counts of this clone. The gene calls are TRBV6-5 and TRBJ2-3; 7 nucleotides align to TRBD2. This CDR3 contains 12 residues. With 5 bases clipped from V and 8 bases from J, the junction kept 4 bases outside the gene matches. Germline values: CDR1 MNHEY, CDR2 SVGAGI. CDR3 sequence reads: CASSNPGGTQYF. The CDR3 DNA sequence: TGTGCCAGCAGTAACCCGGGGGGTACGCAGTATTTT.

The V call is TRBV4-2, the J call TRBJ2-6; TRBD2 agrees at 14 bases. The ends lost 2 bases at V and 4 bases at J; junction bases unmatched: 7. The CDR3 has 19 residues. Germline V lookup: CDR1 LGHNA, CDR2 YNFKEQ. The CDR3, as DNA: TGTGCCAGCAGCCAATCCCGACTAGCGGGAGGGTCAGGGGCCAACGTCCTGACTTTC. Amino acid sequence: CASSQSRLAGGSGANVLTF.

The V call is TRBV6-5, the J call TRBJ2-5, with D tentatively TRBD2 (6 bases). This CDR3 has 14 residues. Germline CDR1 reads MNHEY; CDR2 reads SVGAGI. V lost 7 bases to trimming and J lost 0 bases, with 12 bases between them. Written as DNA, the CDR3 is TGTGCCAGCAACGCCTTAGCGGACCAAGAGACCCAGTACTTC. Its protein product is CASNALADQETQYF.

CDR3 bases: TGTGCCACCGCACAGGACTCCTATAATTCACCCCTCCACTTT. Translation gives CATAQDSYNSPLHF. V and J are TRBV19 and TRBJ1-6; D may be TRBD1 (5 bases). CDR1 LNHDA and CDR2 SQIVND come from the germline V gene (reference sequence). V was shortened by 10 bases and J by 0 bases, with 10 bases between the two germline ends. The CDR3 has 14 residues.

This chain links TRBV19 with TRBJ2-3; D remains unclear. From germline, CDR1 is LNHDA and CDR2 SQIVND (reference sequence). V was cut by 4 bases and J by 5 bases, with 10 bases left in between. The CDR3 length is 13 residues. DNA of the CDR3: TGTGCCAGTAGTAGTCAGAAAGTAGATACGCAGTATTTT. Its protein product is CASSSQKVDTQYF.

The gene calls are TRBV6-1 and TRBJ1-2; D not resolved. With 2 bases removed from V and 4 bases from J, the gap between germline ends came to 11 bases. Germline CDR1 and CDR2: MNHNS and SASEGT. The CDR3 runs to 14 residues. The CDR3 coding sequence is TGTGCCAGCAGTGAACCAGGCGGAGGCTATGGCTACACCTTC. The encoded protein is CASSEPGGGYGYTF.

The V call is TRBV21-1, the J call TRBJ1-1; TRBD1 is taken as the D call from the table, unchecked against the DNA. TRBV21-1 is a known pseudogene. The length of the CDR3 is 15 residues. The CDR3 sequence is CASRWTGGENTEAFF. The DNA for the CDR3 is TGTGCCAGCAGGTGGACAGGGGGCGAGAACACTGAAGCTTTCTTT.

This chain links TRBV7-3 with TRBJ2-2; TRBD1 is a possible D gene (6 bases). There are 14 residues in the CDR3. Per the germline V gene, CDR1 is SGHTA and CDR2 is FQGTGA. V lost 5 bases to trimming and J lost 0 bases, with 7 bases between them. The CDR3 coding sequence is TGTGCCAGCAGCCAGGGGCCGAACACCGGGGAGCTGTTTTTT. This codes for CASSQGPNTGELFF.

CDR3 residues: CASSLGVGPSGAYEQYF. CDR3 DNA sequence: TGCGCCAGCAGCCTCGGGGTTGGGCCTAGCGGTGCCTACGAGCAGTACTTC. This chain links TRBV4-1 with TRBJ2-7; the match to TRBD2 covers 7 bases. Per the germline V gene, CDR1 is MGHRA and CDR2 is YSYEKL. The junction had 14 bases not matched to a gene; V was cut back by 4 bases and J by 2 bases. The CDR3 sequence is 17 residues long.

The chain recombines TRBV19 with TRBJ1-5; D is possibly TRBD1 (6 bases). This CDR3 comprises 15 residues. Germline CDR1 and CDR2: LNHDA and SQIVND (reference sequence). V lost 4 bases, J lost 5 bases, and 15 bases lay in between. This CDR3 reads CASSTSHRVDQPQHF. The DNA of the CDR3 is TGTGCCAGTAGTACCTCACACAGGGTCGATCAGCCCCAGCATTTT.

V usage is TRBV5-8 and J usage is TRBJ1-1; 10 bases are shared with TRBD1. CDR1 and CDR2 (germline): SGHTS, YDEGEE. V was pared by 5 bases and J by 5 bases, with 6 bases of the junction left unmatched. The CDR3 extends over 14 amino acids. In nucleotides, the CDR3 is TGTGCCAGCAGATATGGGGACAGGGGTACTGAAGCTTTCTTT. Translated: CASRYGDRGTEAFF.

The chain combines TRBV6-5 with TRBJ2-7; D unclear. The CDR3 length is 14 residues. Germline assignment: CDR1 MNHEY and CDR2 SVGAGI. V was clipped by 9 bases and J by 0 bases, with 15 bases between them. As DNA, the CDR3 is TGTGCCAGTACCAAGCAGGCGAGCTCCTACGAGCAGTACTTC. Translated: CASTKQASSYEQYF.

This clone showed up just once. The chain combines TRBV25-1 with TRBJ2-6; D is unclear. Germline V gives CDR1 MGHDK, CDR2 SYGVNS. Deletions cut 6 bases from V and 1 base from J, with 4 bases between. This CDR3 region has 13 residues. The CDR3 loop is CASSVSGANVLTF. DNA for the CDR3: TGTGCCAGCAGCGTGTCTGGGGCCAACGTCCTGACTTTC.

The chain couples TRBV7-9 to TRBJ2-2; possibly TRBD1 for D (5 bases). The CDR3 runs 14 residues. CDR1 is SEHNR and CDR2 is FQNEAQ in the germline V gene (reference sequence). V lost 10 bases and J 0 bases, leaving 12 bases between the germline ends. The chain's CDR3 is CAINLGANTGELFF. The CDR3 region has the DNA TGTGCCATTAACCTAGGGGCGAACACCGGGGAGCTGTTTTTT.

The chain joins TRBV30 to TRBJ1-4, with TRBD1 matching over 9 bases. CDR3 size: 16 residues. J lost 7 bases, V lost 3 bases, and 12 bases had no gene match. Germline V gene sequence: CDR1 GTSNPN, CDR2 SVGIG (reference sequence). For the CDR3, the DNA is TGTGCCTGGAGCGGGACAGGGAATTCCCTTTTTGAAAAACTGTTTTTT. Translation: CAWSGTGNSLFEKLFF.

The rearrangement uses TRBV15 and TRBJ2-3, with 8 bases lining up with TRBD2. Germline V lookup: CDR1 LNHNV, CDR2 YYDKDF (reference sequence). The CDR3 sequence is 15 residues long. Trimming removed 1 base from V and 3 bases from J; junction bases left unmatched: 3. The CDR3 spells CATSRGASGTDTQYF. Here the CDR3 DNA reads TGTGCCACCAGCAGAGGGGCTAGCGGGACAGATACGCAGTATTTT.

The CDR3 protein is CAWSVTGEGNTIYF. In DNA form, the CDR3 reads TGTGCCTGGAGTGTAACAGGGGAAGGAAACACCATATATTTT. V usage is TRBV30 and J usage is TRBJ1-3; TRBD1 agrees at 7 bases. CDR1 GTSNPN and CDR2 SVGIG come from the germline V gene (reference sequence). This CDR3 is 14 amino acids long. J lost 4 bases, V lost 0 bases, and 3 bases had no gene match. Variable domain in full (rest from reference TRBV30 and TRBJ1-3): SQTIHQWPATLVQPVGSPLSLECTVEGTSNPNLYWYRQAAGRGLQLLFYSVGIGQISSEVPQNLSASRPQDRQFILSSKKLLLSDSGFYLCAWSVTGEGNTIYFGEGSWLTVV.